This TCR beta chain is drawn from a study of cytomegalovirus exposure and HLA in healthy donors. This clone appeared a single time. It was with 60 Vbeta and 13 Jbeta primers that the PCR ran. Only in-frame clones appear in the TCRdb table, and some are missing; sequencing was by immunoSEQ multiplex PCR. The sample records a few hundred thousand clones, just over 70% being singletons. CDR3 length: 15 residues. Germline-derived CDR1 and CDR2 are SGHRS and YFSETQ. V was trimmed by 1 base and J by 0 bases, leaving 7 bases between them. The sequenced sample was PBMCs. The clonotype originates from a female donor in good health and CMV-seronegative. The rearrangement uses TRBV5-1 and TRBJ2-2; no clear D gene. The CDR3 bases are TGCGCCAGCAGCTTGAAGAGTCCGAACACCGGGGAGCTGTTTTTT. It codes for CASSLKSPNTGELFF.